This T cell receptor (beta chain) was obtained from a study of shared clonotypes between healthy human individuals. Across the study: CD4 naive cells filled three plates per donor, CD4 memory three, CD8 naive two and CD8 memory one.

This clone is a singleton in its sample. This CDR3 is also generated by other DNA sequences in the sample. Execution of the assay was at deep level. In the authors' workflow: In the immunoSEQ data, sequences were junction-only and lacked quality scores, so filtering differed. Assay: immunoSEQ multiplex PCR; the TCRdb copy retains only in-frame clones and omits some. V, J and clone size derive from that table, while D and trimming were established from the DNA sequence. The sample lists roughly 520,000 clones, around 95% seen once, with 0.05% to 0.08% in the top ten. Germline lookup yields CDR1 SEHNR and CDR2 FQNEAQ (reference sequence). The CDR3 totals 12 residues. V was pared by 1 base and J by 6 bases, with 7 bases between. CD4+ cell separation produced CD45RA+ naive and CD45RA-negative memory subsets.

The sequencing sample was made of naive CD4+ T cells sorted from blood. The sample's subset: CD45RA+ positively selected. This receptor was obtained from a woman aged 30 to 39 in good health. The V gene is TRBV7-9, the J gene TRBJ2-7; D is unclear. CDR3 nucleotide sequence: TGTGCCAGCAGCTTAGTGTCGAGCGAGCAGTACTTC. Translation: CASSLVSSEQYF.